Shown below are 14 T cell receptor beta chains from a single sample sequenced in a study of regulatory T cells in long-lasting Graves disease (dated by TCRdb to about 2021). Per the publication, the time point label means: newly diagnosed GD, antithyroid drugs for less than 3 months. For both TCR sequencing and RNA sequencing, RNA was extracted from PBMCs in TRIzol. Library method: multiplex PCR. For sequencing, an Illumina HiSeq 4000 was employed. TCR beta libraries were built with iRepertoire HTBI primers and Arm-PCR amplification of CDR3 regions. TCRdb passed the public sequencing reads through fastp at Q25 and MiXCR, retaining productive beta sequences. Rows with one shared CDR3 protein collapse into an entry with the most common genes and DNA. Recorded for this sample are about 620,000 distinct CDR3 sequences; about 15% of them occurred a single time. The biggest ten clones account for about 18% of the sample.

This sample was also put to use in a study of T cells in Graves' hyperthyroidism and ophthalmopathy.

The material was peripheral blood mononuclear cells (PBMCs), obtained at new diagnosis, from a patient treated with antithyroid drugs. The receptors were sampled from a woman in her twenties or thirties with Graves disease. Donor details come from another sample of the same person, matched by shared clones.

Concerning this clonotype: It may be a read error: a sequence one base away is much more abundant. The gene calls are TRBV7-9 and TRBJ2-7, with D tentatively TRBD1 (6 bases). With 4 bases removed from V and 7 bases from J, the gap between germline ends came to 17 bases. The CDR3 contains 14 residues. Germline V CDR1 and CDR2: SEHNR, FQNEAQ (reference sequence). The CDR3 region has the DNA TGTGCCAGCAGCTGGGGGCAGGAGTCTCGAGAGCAGTACTTC. Residues: CASSWGQESREQYF.

This clonotype was seen many times. J is TRBJ2-3 and V is TRBV30; unclear D gene. V was trimmed by 0 bases and J by 0 bases, leaving 13 bases between them. Germline V gene sequence: CDR1 GTSNPN, CDR2 SVGIG (reference sequence). CDR3 length equals 16 residues. This CDR3 is CAWSVFVDRSTDTQYF. The CDR3 nucleotides read TGTGCCTGGAGTGTATTTGTCGACCGGAGCACAGATACGCAGTATTTT.

This clonotype has ten or more counts. The gene calls are TRBV12-3 or TRBV12-4 and TRBJ2-1; D tentatively fits TRBD1 or TRBD2 (6 bases each). Trimming removed 5 bases from V and 6 bases from J, with 14 bases in between. CDR3 size: 14 residues. The CDR3 loop is CASSRGQGFNEQFF. For the CDR3, the DNA is TGTGCCAGCAGTCGGGGGCAAGGATTCAATGAGCAGTTCTTC.

The sample holds many counts of this clonotype. The J gene is TRBJ1-2, the V gene TRBV20-1; TRBD1 matches at 7 bases. V dropped 6 bases and J dropped 3; count of bases not matched to a gene: 10. Germline CDR1 reads DFQATT; CDR2 reads SNEGSKA (reference sequence). This CDR3 spans 14 amino acids. CDR3 in DNA: TGCAGTGCCGCCACATTACAGGGGTACTATGGCTACACCTTC. Translating it yields CSAATLQGYYGYTF.

The J gene is TRBJ2-1, the V gene TRBV7-2, with a weak D call TRBD2 (5 bases). In germline, CDR1 is SGHTA, CDR2 FQGNSA. With 2 bases removed from V and 2 bases from J, the gap between germline ends came to 16 bases. This CDR3 contains 17 residues. The CDR3 DNA follows: TGTGCCAGCAGCTTAAGCTCAGGACTCGACCCCTACAATGAGCAGTTCTTC. It yields the protein CASSLSSGLDPYNEQFF.

CDR3 sequence: CSAREPGQGDYGYTF. The CDR3 DNA reads as TGCAGTGCTAGAGAACCGGGACAGGGCGACTATGGCTACACCTTC. The rearrangement joins TRBV20-1 to TRBJ1-2; 9 positions match TRBD1. The CDR3 has 15 residues. Trimming at V came to 0 bases and at J to 3 bases, leaving 5 bases not matched to a gene. The V gene's germline CDR1 is DFQATT and CDR2 SNEGSKA (reference sequence).

Details on this clonotype: A far bigger clonotype differs at one base, so this is likely a read error. The chain combines TRBV27 with TRBJ2-1; 7 bases map to TRBD2. Germline V gene lookup returns CDR1 MNHEY and CDR2 SMNVEV (reference sequence). J gave up 0 bases and V 3 bases, and 5 bases lay outside the gene matches. The CDR3 is 16 residues long. CDR3 amino acids: CASSFLAEGSYNEQFF. CDR3 in DNA: TGTGCCAGCAGTTTCCTAGCGGAGGGCTCCTACAATGAGCAGTTCTTC.

The table lists this clonotype with many counts. The chain carries TRBV20-1 and TRBJ2-5; TRBD2 matches at 8 bases. After removal of 3 bases from V and 3 bases from J, the junction contained 0 bases not matched to a gene. Germline V gene sequence: CDR1 DFQATT, CDR2 SNEGSKA (reference sequence). The CDR3 contains 12 residues. The CDR3 sequence: CSASGREETQYF. CDR3 DNA sequence: TGCAGTGCTAGCGGGAGGGAAGAGACCCAGTACTTC.

The chain is built from TRBV3-1 and TRBJ2-5, with a possible D match to TRBD2 (6 bases). The germline V gene encodes CDR1 LGHDT and CDR2 YNNKEL (reference sequence). Deletions cut 4 bases from V and 3 bases from J, with 12 bases between. The CDR3 extends over 14 amino acids. The CDR3 protein is CASSPGVSKETQYF. CDR3 nucleotides: TGTGCCAGCAGCCCGGGAGTCTCAAAAGAGACCCAGTACTTC.

This chain joins TRBV4-1 and TRBJ2-5; D possibly corresponds to TRBD2 (6 bases). Between the trimmed V and J ends, which lost 6 bases and 7 bases, there was a span of 15 bases. The CDR3 sequence is 13 residues long. Germline V lookup: CDR1 MGHRA, CDR2 YSYEKL. The CDR3 region is CASSPGLLRTQYF. CDR3 sequence (DNA): TGCGCCAGCAGTCCGGGACTGCTCAGGACCCAGTACTTC.

A few counts support this clonotype. J is TRBJ1-5 and V is TRBV7-9, with no clear D. Germline V CDR1 and CDR2: SEHNR, FQNEAQ (reference sequence). The CDR3 covers 13 residues. The V gene lost 5 bases and the J gene lost 5 bases, with 10 bases spanning the gap. As DNA, the CDR3 is TGTGCCAGCAGCACGACCAGTGATCAGCCCCAGCATTTT. Residues: CASSTTSDQPQHF.

This clonotype was seen only a few times. V gene TRBV7-2 combines with J gene TRBJ2-3; 10 bases are shared with TRBD2. This CDR3 has 18 residues. Germline values: CDR1 SGHTA, CDR2 FQGNSA. V gave up 1 base and J gave up 0 bases; unmatched junction bases: 7. The CDR3 DNA is TGTGCCAGCAGCTTAGAGATGGTAGCGGGAGGAAGCACAGATACGCAGTATTTT. Translation gives CASSLEMVAGGSTDTQYF.

This chain uses TRBV19 with TRBJ1-1; TRBD1 matches 7 bases. CDR3 size: 15 residues. The junction had 12 bases not matched to a gene; V was cut back by 8 bases and J by 3 bases. CDR1 and CDR2 (germline): LNHDA, SQIVND (reference sequence). CDR3 sequence reads: CASRQGMVLDTEAFF. CDR3 coding DNA: TGTGCCAGTCGACAGGGAATGGTTTTGGACACTGAAGCTTTCTTT.

This clonotype was seen a few times. The chain recombines TRBV5-5 with TRBJ2-1; TRBD1 aligns across 9 bases. The J call is in doubt because the DNA end fits TRBJ2-5 better. CDR3 length: 16 amino acids. Germline loops: CDR1 SGHKS, CDR2 YYEKEE (reference sequence). The CDR3 sequence is CASSPAGTGRKETQYF. The CDR3, as DNA: TGTGCCAGCAGCCCAGCCGGGACAGGGCGGAAAGAGACCCAGTACTTC.